This T cell receptor (beta chain) derives from a study of control samples from healthy donors and cancer patients. Profiling relied on immunoSEQ multiplex PCR, and the TCRdb table lists in-frame clones only, not all of them. The data contain 60,000 to 75,000 clones, roughly 85% of them singletons. Sample: blood. The TCR sequence derives from a man between 35 and 55 years old in good health.

CDR3 region: CATSRGAYTDTQYF. The CDR3 nucleotides read TGTGCCACCAGCCGGGGGGCATACACAGATACGCAGTATTTT. V usage is TRBV24-1 and J usage is TRBJ2-3, with D maybe TRBD2 (7 bases). V was cut by 7 bases and J by 2 bases, with 12 bases left in between. In germline, CDR1 is KGHDR, CDR2 SFDVKD. This CDR3 has 14 amino acids.